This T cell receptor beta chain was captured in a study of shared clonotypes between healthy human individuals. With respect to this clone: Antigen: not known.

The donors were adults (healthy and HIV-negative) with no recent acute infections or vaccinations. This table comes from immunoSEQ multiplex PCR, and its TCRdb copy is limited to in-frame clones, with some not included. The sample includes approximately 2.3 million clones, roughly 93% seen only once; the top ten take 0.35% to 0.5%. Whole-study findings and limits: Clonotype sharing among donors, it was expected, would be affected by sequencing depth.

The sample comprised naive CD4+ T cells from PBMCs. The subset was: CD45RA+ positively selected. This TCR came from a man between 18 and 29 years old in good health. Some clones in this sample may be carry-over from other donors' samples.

CDR3 amino acids: CASRPTGGAYNEQFF. CDR3 DNA: TGCGCCAGCAGGCCAACGGGAGGGGCCTACAATGAGCAGTTCTTC. This rearrangement joins TRBV5-1 to TRBJ2-1, with TRBD2 identical over 8 bases. The CDR3 is made up of 15 amino acids. After removal of 5 bases from V and 2 bases from J, the junction contained 6 bases not matched to a gene. Germline assignment: CDR1 SGHRS and CDR2 YFSETQ. Drawing the rest from reference TRBV5-1 and TRBJ2-1, the complete variable domain is KAGVTQTPRYLIKTRGQQVTLSCSPISGHRSVSWYQQTPGQGLQFLFEYFSETQRNKGNFPGRFSGRQFSNSRSEMNVSTLELGDSALYLCASRPTGGAYNEQFFGPGTRLTVL.